Following are 18 T cell receptor beta chains from one sample sequenced in a study of blood T cell repertoires in COVID-19. Clones were read by immunoSEQ multiplex PCR, and TCRdb kept only the in-frame ones, dropping some. The sample shows over 65,000 clones, approximately 83% of them seen only once. Sequenced material: peripheral blood. The receptor source for this set is a human donor in a cohort sampled during active COVID-19.

The rearrangement uses TRBV15 and TRBJ2-3; TRBD2 is a possible D gene (5 bases). Germline V gene lookup returns CDR1 LNHNV and CDR2 YYDKDF (reference sequence). V shed 0 bases and J shed 11 bases, with 12 bases lying between them. The CDR3 runs to 13 residues. CDR3 sequence (DNA): TGTGCCACCAGCAGAGATGGAGCAGGAGGGCAGTATTTT. This translates into CATSRDGAGGQYF.

The chain is built from TRBV2 and TRBJ2-3, with a weak D call TRBD2 (7 bases). The CDR3 loop spans 14 amino acids. Germline V gives CDR1 SNHLY, CDR2 FYNNEI. V was pared by 4 bases and J by 4 bases, with 12 bases between. The CDR3, as DNA: TGTGCCAGCAGTGTCCGGGGGGCCGCAGATACGCAGTATTTT. Translation: CASSVRGAADTQYF.

The rearrangement links TRBV10-3 to TRBJ2-6, with 7 nucleotides matching TRBD1. The V gene end was trimmed by 0 bases and the J gene end by 4 bases; junction bases not matched to a gene: 6. Looked up from germline, CDR1 is ENHRY and CDR2 is SYGVKD. This CDR3 contains 17 residues. The CDR3 is CAISESPTGAGANVLTF. The DNA of the CDR3 is TGTGCCATCAGTGAGTCGCCCACAGGGGCAGGGGCCAACGTCCTGACTTTC.

This sequence joins TRBV7-2 and TRBJ2-5; D gene unclear. With 3 bases removed from V and 5 bases from J, the gap between germline ends came to 4 bases. Germline V gene lookup returns CDR1 SGHTA and CDR2 FQGNSA. The CDR3 is 11 residues long. As DNA, the CDR3 is TGTGCCAGCAGCTTCCAGGAGACCCAGTACTTC. Translating it yields CASSFQETQYF.

The CDR3 loop reads CASSLWRTGADYGYTF. The DNA of the CDR3 is TGTGCCAGCAGCTTATGGAGGACAGGGGCTGACTATGGCTACACCTTC. This rearrangement joins TRBV7-9 to TRBJ1-2, with 9 bases that match TRBD1. This CDR3 is built from 16 residues. Germline CDR1 SEHNR, CDR2 FQNEAQ (reference sequence). V was clipped by 2 bases and J by 3 bases; unmatched bases: 7.

This clone was observed once. The genes are TRBV27 and TRBJ2-3; 8 nucleotides line up with TRBD2. The V and J ends lost 0 bases and 5 bases, in that order; junction bases with no gene match: 4. In germline, CDR1 is MNHEY, CDR2 SMNVEV (reference sequence). The CDR3 loop spans 15 amino acids. This CDR3 reads CASSLSAGGGDTQYF. The CDR3 coding sequence is TGTGCCAGCAGTTTATCCGCGGGGGGCGGAGATACGCAGTATTTT.

This chain connects TRBV2 to TRBJ2-5; 8 bases fit TRBD1. V lost 6 bases to trimming and J lost 5 bases; unmatched junction nucleotides: 5. The CDR3 totals 13 residues. Germline V gene data show CDR1 as SNHLY and CDR2 as FYNNEI. The CDR3 spells CASRGTGGETQYF. Written as DNA, the CDR3 is TGTGCCAGCAGAGGGACAGGCGGGGAGACCCAGTACTTC.

The chain is built from TRBV5-1 and TRBJ2-3; TRBD2 is a possible D gene (5 bases). The length of the CDR3 is 13 residues. Germline CDR1 reads SGHRS; CDR2 reads YFSETQ. V lost 1 base and J lost 5, with 8 bases in between. This CDR3 reads CASSLYGRDTQYF. Written as DNA, the CDR3 is TGCGCCAGCAGCTTGTATGGGAGAGATACGCAGTATTTT.

The chain employs TRBV5-1 and TRBJ2-5; 7 bases map to TRBD2. The DNA end is more similar to TRBJ2-7, so the J call may be wrong. The CDR3 extends over 13 amino acids. Germline values: CDR1 SGHRS, CDR2 YFSETQ. The CDR3 DNA is TGCGCCAGCAGCTTGGCGGGGGGTCCCGAGCAGTACTTC. Translated, it gives CASSLAGGPEQYF.

The genes are TRBV28 and TRBJ1-1; D possibly corresponds to TRBD1 (6 bases). The CDR3 runs 13 residues. Germline-derived CDR1 and CDR2 are MDHEN and SYDVKM. Trimming pared 4 bases from V and 5 bases from J, leaving 11 bases between. CDR3 DNA sequence: TGTGCCAGCAGTTACAGGGTCCGGACTGAAGCTTTCTTT. Its translation is CASSYRVRTEAFF. The whole variable domain, remainder taken from reference TRBV28 and TRBJ1-1, is DVKVTQSSRYLVKRTGEKVFLECVQDMDHENMFWYRQDPGLGLRLIYFSYDVKMKEKGDIPEGYSVSREKKERFSLILESASTNQTSMYLCASSYRVRTEAFFGQGTRLTVV.

The chain uses TRBV10-3 and TRBJ2-7; TRBD2 matches at 7 bases. With 3 bases clipped from V and 5 bases from J, the junction kept 10 bases outside the gene matches. Germline V lookup: CDR1 ENHRY, CDR2 SYGVKD. The CDR3 sequence is 15 residues long. In DNA form, the CDR3 reads TGTGCCATCAGTGAAAAGCACGGGGGGTCCGACGAGCAGTACTTC. Translated, it gives CAISEKHGGSDEQYF.

V usage is TRBV7-2 and J usage is TRBJ2-2; 8 positions match TRBD2. In germline, CDR1 is SGHTA, CDR2 FQGNSA. The CDR3 consists of 16 residues. V lost 6 bases and J lost 9; bases outside the gene matches: 15. The CDR3 here is CASRERAGAGSRELFF. Written as DNA, the CDR3 is TGTGCCAGCAGGGAACGAGCGGGGGCAGGCTCCAGGGAGCTGTTTTTT.

The J gene is TRBJ1-1, the V gene TRBV18; a weak D match, TRBD1 (5 bases). CDR3 size: 16 residues. The V gene lost 6 bases and the J gene lost 5 bases, with 22 bases spanning the gap. Germline CDR1 is KGHSH and CDR2 is LQKENI. The CDR3, as DNA: TGTGCCAGCTCCGGCCAGCCCGGGGGGGGTGGGACTGAAGCTTTCTTT. Translation gives CASSGQPGGGGTEAFF. The variable domain in full, completed from reference TRBV18 and TRBJ1-1, reads NAGVMQNPRHLVRRRGQEARLRCSPMKGHSHVYWYRQLPEEGLKFMVYLQKENIIDESGMPKERFSAEFPKEGPSILRIQQVVRGDSAAYFCASSGQPGGGGTEAFFGQGTRLTVV.

The chain carries TRBV24-1 and TRBJ1-2, with D possibly matching TRBD1 (6 bases). The V and J ends lost 3 bases and 8 bases respectively, with 18 bases between them. The CDR3 extends over 15 amino acids. Germline CDR1 reads KGHDR; CDR2 reads SFDVKD. The CDR3 here is CATSDTRTGSQGYTF. For the CDR3, the DNA is TGTGCCACCAGTGATACCAGAACAGGGTCTCAAGGCTACACCTTC.

This chain joins TRBV18 and TRBJ2-7; 8 nucleotides align to TRBD1. Per germline, CDR1 KGHSH and CDR2 LQKENI. This CDR3 comprises 15 residues. The V and J ends lost 5 bases and 4 bases, in that order; junction bases with no gene match: 10. DNA for the CDR3: TGTGCCAGCTCAGCCGGCCAGGGGGCCGGATACGAGCAGTACTTC. This sequence encodes CASSAGQGAGYEQYF.

V is TRBV15 and J is TRBJ2-1; D is uncertain. The CDR3 covers 15 residues. Germline V lookup: CDR1 LNHNV, CDR2 YYDKDF (reference sequence). The germline V and J ends were trimmed by 0 bases and 0 bases, with 6 bases remaining between them. CDR3 region: CATSRETSSYNEQFF. The CDR3 nucleotides read TGTGCCACCAGCAGAGAAACGAGCTCCTACAATGAGCAGTTCTTC. Supplemented by reference TRBV15 and TRBJ2-1, the full variable domain reads DAMVIQNPRYQVTQFGKPVTLSCSQTLNHNVMYWYQQKSSQAPKLLFHYYDKDFNNEADTPDNFQSRRPNTSFCFLDIRSPGLGDTAMYLCATSRETSSYNEQFFGPGTRLTVL.

The rearrangement uses TRBV6-2 or TRBV6-3 and TRBJ1-5, with TRBD1 identical over 7 bases. The CDR3 has 13 residues. V dropped 6 bases and J dropped 5; count of bases not matched to a gene: 4. Per germline, CDR1 MNHEY and CDR2 SVGEGT. The chain's CDR3 is CASSRQGDQPQHF. CDR3 DNA: TGTGCCAGCAGCCGACAGGGCGATCAGCCCCAGCATTTT.

The chain is built from TRBV2 and TRBJ2-5; 10 bases are shared with TRBD2. Germline CDR1 reads SNHLY; CDR2 reads FYNNEI. The CDR3 extends over 14 amino acids. Trimming took 4 bases from V and 5 from J; bases not matched to a gene: 4. The CDR3 spells CASSVQRGGETQYF. The DNA for the CDR3 is TGTGCCAGCAGTGTGCAGCGGGGGGGGGAGACCCAGTACTTC. The full variable domain, in which reference TRBV2 and TRBJ2-5 provide the parts outside the CDR3, is EPEVTQTPSHQVTQMGQEVILRCVPISNHLYFYWYRQILGQKVEFLVSFYNNEISEKSEIFDDQFSVERPDGSNFTLKIRSTKLEDSAMYFCASSVQRGGETQYFGPGTRLLVL.